The clone carrying this T cell receptor (beta chain) was seen more than once but under ten times. What it binds is not known. The same CDR3 is also encoded by other DNA sequences in this sample. The source of the sample is a study of beta chain features in type 1 diabetes. The study's findings and limits: TCRB CDR3s were moderately but significantly shorter in Type 1 diabetes patients in all four CD4+ subsets. The question left open here concerned HLA type influencing TCRB rearrangement. Patients with type 1 diabetes carried fewer insertions and had more deletions at their VDJ junctions.

By way of CD45RO/CCR7/CD25/CD127/CD95/CD27, the CD4+ regulatory, stem cell-like memory, central memory and naive cells were sorted. Purity (above 95%) was reached by all sorted populations. The V end lost 4 bases, the J end lost 1 base, and 7 bases lay between the germline ends. The CDR3 loop spans 12 amino acids. Germline values: CDR1 GTSNPN, CDR2 SVGIG (reference sequence). Every bit of the isolated RNA underwent reverse transcription, so sequencing read expressed TCRB transcripts. Data came from immunoSEQ multiplex PCR; TCRdb stores just in-frame clones and leaves some out. The data show about 700,000 clones, 13% seen once.

The origin of this receptor is a man younger than 30 with type 1 diabetes. Sequencing used naive CD4+ T cells from blood. The chain carries TRBV30 and TRBJ1-1, with D unclear. The CDR3 DNA follows: TGTGCCTGGACTGGGCGGAACACTGAAGCTTTCTTT. Its translation is CAWTGRNTEAFF.